The next 5 T cell receptor beta chains were all read from a single sample in a study of Ad26.COV2.S vaccination and SARS-CoV-2 variants. Specified treatment: some 20 received Ad26.COV2.S at low or high dose, single or two shots; 5 received placebo; per-sample allocation not given. Samples came from day 63 after the first vaccine or placebo injection. Sequencing used immunoSEQ multiplex PCR; TCRdb keeps in-frame clones, though not all of them. The sample comprises around 300,000 clones, around 88% of which are singletons, and 5% rests with the top ten. The input for sequencing was peripheral blood, taken in a trial of Ad26.COV2.S vaccine versus placebo. Receptor source: a person between 18 and 65 years old who received the Ad26.COV2.S COVID-19 vaccine or a placebo.

The rearrangement links TRBV5-1 to TRBJ1-1; D not resolved. Germline CDR1 SGHRS, CDR2 YFSETQ. The CDR3 length is 14 residues. V lost 0 bases and J lost 7, with 13 bases in between. In DNA, the CDR3 is TGCGCCAGCAGCTTGGATGGACCAGTTGATGAAGCTTTCTTT. As protein: CASSLDGPVDEAFF.

The genes are TRBV29-1 and TRBJ2-7, with unresolved D. The V end was cut by 4 bases, the J end by 3 bases, with 10 bases between. Germline V gives CDR1 SQVTM, CDR2 ANQGSEA. The CDR3 sequence is 12 residues long. CDR3 sequence: CSVGTRVYEQYF. The CDR3 DNA is TGCAGCGTTGGAACAAGGGTCTACGAGCAGTACTTC.

This chain links TRBV5-6 with TRBJ2-5; 9 nucleotides line up with TRBD1. The CDR3 length is 15 residues. After removal of 7 bases from V and 5 bases from J, the junction contained 12 bases not matched to a gene. Germline assignment: CDR1 SGHDT and CDR2 YYEEEE. The CDR3 DNA reads TGTGCCAGCGCGCTCGGGACAGGGAGAGTGGAGACCCAGTACTTC. This sequence encodes CASALGTGRVETQYF.

This chain links TRBV9 with TRBJ1-2; no firm D call. V lost 3 bases, J lost 7 bases, and 10 bases lay in between. The CDR3 length is 12 residues. The germline CDR1 and CDR2 sequences are SGDLS and YYNGEE. The CDR3 protein is CASSGEYAGYTF. DNA of the CDR3: TGTGCCAGCAGCGGAGAGTATGCTGGCTACACCTTC.

As regards this clone: The junction departs from germline at one end; a sequencing error may be responsible. The V call is TRBV10-3, the J call TRBJ2-5, with D perhaps TRBD1 (5 bases). The CDR3 length is 15 residues. Germline V gene lookup returns CDR1 ENHRY and CDR2 SYGVKD. CDR3 in amino acids: CAISQGNLAEETQYF. CDR3 coding DNA: TGTGCCATCAGCCAGGGAAATTTGGCCGAAGAAACCCAGTACTTC.